This T cell receptor beta chain was documented in a study of CD8+ T cells in alopecia areata. Study summary: Oral tofacitinib (5 to 10 mg twice daily) was administered to treated patients. Findings of the study overall: Especially in alopecia totalis/universalis, lesional scalp showed greater clonality than normal scalp did. Sequencing of scalp tissue also captures the resident alphabeta T cells of normal skin.

V dropped 0 bases and J dropped 6 bases, with 11 bases sitting between them. The germline gives CDR1 SGHRS, CDR2 YFSETQ. CDR3 length equals 14 residues. Alopecia areata patients provided lesional scalp punch biopsies and peripheral blood, both collected for the study. Extracted RNA was reverse transcribed into cDNA, the sequencing template. Sequencing used immunoSEQ multiplex PCR; TCRdb keeps in-frame clones, though not all of them. The sample has 200,000 to 250,000 clones, 67% seen once. Details on this clone: Its antigen remains unidentified.

The receptor was derived from a human donor with alopecia areata. The sample consisted of CD4+ T cells sorted from blood, taken at week 0. V gene TRBV5-1 combines with J gene TRBJ2-3, with D unclear. CDR3 in DNA: TGCGCCAGCAGCTTGGGGGTACCCCGGGATACGCAGTATTTT. This codes for CASSLGVPRDTQYF.